This T cell receptor (beta chain) was sequenced for a study of T cell repertoires in cytomegalovirus infection (dated by TCRdb to the late 2010s). Regarding the complete study: Because public TCR beta signatures pointed to carriage of CMV infection together with the matching HLA type, the HLA type of each donor mattered for the analysis.

This clonotype was seen many times. Its antigen remains unidentified. No quality values exist for individual bases; no much larger clone is one base distant. The study at large found these results: In both this cohort and an independent cohort of 352 donors, the cumulative frequency of public TCR beta family members distinguished carriers of CMV infection plus the relevant HLA type. The ex vivo response was dominated by HLA-C-restricted CMV-specific TCR beta clonotypes, which also provided the single most frequent clonotype in two of eight donors.

Instrument on record: Illumina HiSeq 1500. TCRdb redid the processing of the public reads, applying fastp at Q25 and MiXCR, and retained in-frame beta chains. CDR3 protein sequences are deduplicated, and each keeps its most common genes and DNA. For this sample there are over 150,000 distinct CDR3 sequences; 13% to 15% appear just once. 25% to 30% of the sample rests with the top ten. CDR1 and CDR2, per the germline V gene, are SGHTA and FQGNSA. The CDR3 holds 15 amino acids from the cysteine to the phenylalanine. The only DNA kept is the CDR3, 45 bases in frame from the first base. At the junction V is shortened by 5 bases and J by 0 bases, with 14 bases in between.

Input material: PBMCs. The rearrangement joined TRBV7-2 to TRBJ2-7; the D gene is perhaps TRBD2, from 6 matching bases. The TCR was taken from a human donor in good health (CMV status not recorded). Some clones in this sample may be carry-over from other donors' samples. The sequenced DNA: TGTGCCAGCAGCCTCTCGGGACTTCCCTCCTACGAGCAGTACTTC. Translated, this is CASSLSGLPSYEQYF.